The 26 T cell receptor beta chains in this list originate from one sample, sequenced in a study of beta chain features in type 1 diabetes. What was sequenced were expressed TCRB transcripts, since all of the isolated RNA had been reverse transcribed. Here immunoSEQ multiplex PCR was the method, and the copy in TCRdb shows in-frame clones only, minus some. The table records about 260,000 clones, roughly 20% of them present only once. Regarding the study as a whole: All four CD4+ subsets of Type 1 diabetes patients contained TCRB CDR3s that were moderately but significantly shorter.

Antigens of these TCRs are unknown. Sample: naive CD4+ T cells from blood. The receptors come from a woman in her forties with type 1 diabetes.

The chain uses TRBV2 and TRBJ1-4; 8 positions agree with TRBD1. Germline V gene lookup returns CDR1 SNHLY and CDR2 FYNNEI. This CDR3 contains 15 residues. With 6 bases clipped from V and 13 bases from J, the junction kept 16 bases outside the gene matches. CDR3 nucleotides: TGTGCCAGCAGGGTCGGACAGGGTGATGCAGTTGGACTGTTTTTT. This sequence encodes CASRVGQGDAVGLFF.

V is TRBV29-1 and J is TRBJ1-1; D gene ambiguous. Germline V gene sequence: CDR1 SQVTM, CDR2 ANQGSEA. This CDR3 is built from 13 residues. V lost 3 bases, J lost 4 bases, and 12 bases lay in between. The CDR3 loop reads CSVDESLSTEAFF. The CDR3 DNA sequence: TGCAGCGTTGATGAGTCACTGAGCACTGAAGCTTTCTTT. Together with reference TRBV29-1 and TRBJ1-1, the CDR3 gives the full variable domain: SAVISQKPSRDICQRGTSLTIQCQVDSQVTMMFWYRQQPGQSLTLIATANQGSEATYESGFVIDKFPISRPNLTFSTLTVSNMSPEDSSIYLCSVDESLSTEAFFGQGTRLTVV.

In the case of this clone: Other DNA variants within this sample encode the same CDR3. The chain couples TRBV30 to TRBJ1-4, with a weak D call TRBD1 (5 bases). This CDR3 is built from 14 residues. The germline CDR1 and CDR2 sequences are GTSNPN and SVGIG (reference sequence). The V end lost 3 bases, the J end lost 0 bases, and 8 bases lay between the germline ends. The CDR3 coding sequence is TGTGCCTGGAGCGGGACTCCAACTAATGAAAAACTGTTTTTT. It translates to CAWSGTPTNEKLFF.

This clone was seen only a few times. The chain joins TRBV29-1 to TRBJ2-1, with 8 bases fitting TRBD2. The germline gives CDR1 SQVTM, CDR2 ANQGSEA. This CDR3 spans 14 amino acids. V shed 6 bases and J 3 bases; nucleotides not matched to a gene: 7. The CDR3 coding sequence is TGCAGCGTCCAGTCCGCGGGGGGCTACAATGAGCAGTTCTTC. Translated, it gives CSVQSAGGYNEQFF.

This clone has only a few counts. This chain joins TRBV5-1 and TRBJ2-3; 11 bases line up with TRBD1. CDR3 length: 18 residues. Germline CDR1 and CDR2: SGHRS and YFSETQ. V trimming: 4 bases; J trimming: 0 bases; junction bases outside the gene matches: 10. The CDR3 DNA is TGCGCCAGCAGCCCGGGACAGGGGGTGGAGACTAGCACAGATACGCAGTATTTT. This gives the protein CASSPGQGVETSTDTQYF.

The chain recombines TRBV5-4 with TRBJ1-2; 7 nucleotides align to TRBD1. Germline trimming cut 3 bases from V and 4 bases from J; bases unmatched to any gene: 9. This CDR3 is built from 15 residues. The germline CDR1 and CDR2 sequences are SGHNT and YYREEE (reference sequence). The CDR3 coding sequence is TGTGCCAGCAGCTGGGACAGTCTTCCGGTCTATGGCTACACCTTC. This gives the protein CASSWDSLPVYGYTF. The full variable domain, completed using reference TRBV5-4 and TRBJ1-2, is ETGVTQSPTHLIKTRGQQVTLRCSSQSGHNTVSWYQQALGQGPQFIFQYYREEENGRGNFPPRFSGLQFPNYSSELNVNALELDDSALYLCASSWDSLPVYGYTFGSGTRLTVV.

This sequence joins TRBV30 and TRBJ1-5; D unclear. The germline V and J ends were trimmed by 0 bases and 0 bases, with 9 bases remaining between them. Germline V gene data show CDR1 as GTSNPN and CDR2 as SVGIG (reference sequence). The CDR3 is 15 amino acids. DNA of the CDR3: TGTGCCTGGAGTGTAGGAGCATATAGCAATCAGCCCCAGCATTTT. This codes for CAWSVGAYSNQPQHF.

The genes are TRBV7-3 and TRBJ1-2; a weak D match, TRBD1 (5 bases). Germline assignment: CDR1 SGHTA and CDR2 FQGTGA. The CDR3 has 12 residues. V lost 1 base and J lost 10, with 10 bases in between. CDR3 amino acids: CASSLNQGDYTF. The CDR3 nucleotides read TGTGCCAGCAGCTTAAATCAGGGTGACTACACCTTC.

This clone was detected only a few times. The J gene is TRBJ2-4, the V gene TRBV5-6; D unclear. CDR3 length equals 16 residues. Germline V gene data show CDR1 as SGHDT and CDR2 as YYEEEE. V gave up 1 base and J gave up 1 base, with 12 bases separating them. DNA for the CDR3: TGTGCCAGCAGCTTGTATCAGTTTTGGGCCAAAAACATTCAGTACTTC. Its protein is CASSLYQFWAKNIQYF.

In this sample, this clone turned up a few times. The V gene is TRBV20-1, the J gene TRBJ1-1; D is unresolved. Looked up from germline, CDR1 is DFQATT and CDR2 is SNEGSKA (reference sequence). The CDR3 has 11 amino acids. CDR3 protein: CRREGRTEAFF. The CDR3 DNA reads as TGCAGAAGGGAGGGTCGGACTGAAGCTTTCTTT.

The V call is TRBV6-6, the J call TRBJ2-1, with D maybe TRBD2 (5 bases). Per the germline V gene, CDR1 is MNHNY and CDR2 is SVGAGI (reference sequence). Trimming removed 3 bases from V and 7 bases from J, with 7 bases in between. The CDR3 is made up of 12 amino acids. CDR3: CASSYGENEQFF. The CDR3 bases are TGTGCCAGCAGTTATGGGGAGAATGAGCAGTTCTTC.

This chain uses TRBV18 with TRBJ2-3; TRBD1 might be the D (6 bases). Deletions cut 3 bases from V and 5 bases from J, with 12 bases between. This CDR3 region has 14 residues. Germline CDR1 KGHSH, CDR2 LQKENI. The CDR3 DNA reads TGTGCCAGCTCACCGGGCAGGGGTGGAGATACGCAGTATTTT. As protein: CASSPGRGGDTQYF.

This clone appeared a few times. The chain uses TRBV20-1 and TRBJ1-1; D may be TRBD1 (5 bases). Germline-derived CDR1 and CDR2 are DFQATT and SNEGSKA (reference sequence). The CDR3 has 10 residues. Trimming left V 4 bases short and J 10 bases short, with 10 bases between. Written as DNA, the CDR3 is TGCAGTGCTAAGGGTCAGGGAGCTTTCTTT. Protein: CSAKGQGAFF.

In regard to this clone: The same CDR3 also results from other DNA sequences found in this sample. V is TRBV7-2 and J is TRBJ2-5; D is possibly TRBD1 (6 bases). The CDR3 length is 13 residues. Trimming left V 5 bases short and J 4 bases short, with 11 bases between. CDR1 is SGHTA, CDR2 FQGNSA, per germline. The CDR3 DNA follows: TGTGCCAGCAGCCCGGGACAACGAGAGACCCAGTACTTC. It encodes CASSPGQRETQYF.

This CDR3 is CASSPPGQANSYEQYF. The DNA of the CDR3 is TGTGCCAGCAGCCCACCGGGACAGGCGAACTCCTACGAGCAGTACTTC. This sequence joins TRBV7-2 and TRBJ2-7; TRBD1 agrees at 8 bases. Germline V gene data show CDR1 as SGHTA and CDR2 as FQGNSA. Losses at the gene ends were 5 bases for V and 0 bases for J; bases not matched to a gene: 9. The CDR3 runs 16 residues. The variable domain in full, with the rest retrieved from reference TRBV7-2 and TRBJ2-7, is GAGVSQSPSNKVTEKGKDVELRCDPISGHTALYWYRQSLGQGLEFLIYFQGNSAPDKSGLPSDRFSAERTGGSVSTLTIQRTQQEDSAVYLCASSPPGQANSYEQYFGPGTRLTVT.

This clone was observed a few times. The chain links TRBV9 to TRBJ2-3; 7 positions agree with TRBD1. Germline V gene data show CDR1 as SGDLS and CDR2 as YYNGEE. With V trimmed by 6 bases and J by 2 bases, 9 bases remained unmatched. The CDR3 sequence is 15 residues long. The CDR3 DNA is TGTGCCAGCACCCAGGGACAGACACACACAGATACGCAGTATTTT. Translating it yields CASTQGQTHTDTQYF.

This clone was seen more than once but under ten times. The V gene is TRBV11-1, the J gene TRBJ2-1; 8 bases agree with TRBD2. Germline V lookup: CDR1 SGHAT, CDR2 FQDESV (reference sequence). Trimming took 3 bases from V and 10 from J; bases not matched to a gene: 5. CDR3 length equals 13 residues. CDR3 loop: CASSFRGGWEQFF. The CDR3 DNA reads TGTGCCAGCAGCTTCCGGGGGGGCTGGGAGCAGTTCTTC.

The CDR3 reads CASSSTGGPRGTYEQYF. CDR3 bases: TGTGCCAGCAGCTCTACAGGTGGACCTCGTGGGACCTACGAGCAGTACTTC. The chain recombines TRBV7-2 with TRBJ2-7, with D perhaps matching TRBD1 (5 bases). The CDR3 spans 17 residues. With 4 bases removed from V and 2 bases from J, the gap between germline ends came to 21 bases. CDR1 and CDR2 from the germline V gene are SGHTA and FQGNSA.

The chain carries TRBV5-1 and TRBJ1-1, with 7 bases identical to TRBD1. The germline CDR1 and CDR2 sequences are SGHRS and YFSETQ. The J segment lost 1 base and the V segment lost 3 bases, leaving 6 bases of the junction unmatched. The CDR3 is 15 residues long. This chain's CDR3 is CASSSRTGQNTEAFF. The CDR3 DNA reads as TGCGCCAGCAGCTCCCGGACAGGTCAGAACACTGAAGCTTTCTTT. The variable domain in full, with the rest retrieved from reference TRBV5-1 and TRBJ1-1, is KAGVTQTPRYLIKTRGQQVTLSCSPISGHRSVSWYQQTPGQGLQFLFEYFSETQRNKGNFPGRFSGRQFSNSRSEMNVSTLELGDSALYLCASSSRTGQNTEAFFGQGTRLTVV.

This chain connects TRBV9 to TRBJ1-2; D is ambiguous. There are 12 residues in the CDR3. Per germline, CDR1 SGDLS and CDR2 YYNGEE. The ends were cut back, 2 bases at V and 4 bases at J, with 6 bases in the middle. The CDR3 loop is CASSVQSYGYTF. The CDR3 bases are TGTGCCAGCAGCGTGCAGTCCTATGGCTACACCTTC.

The chain combines TRBV5-1 with TRBJ2-5; TRBD1 aligns across 8 bases. The CDR3 is made up of 15 amino acids. Germline V lookup: CDR1 SGHRS, CDR2 YFSETQ. Trimming took 6 bases from V and 4 from J; bases not matched to a gene: 11. The CDR3 coding sequence is TGCGCCAGCAACTCCCAGGGGGCATCGGGAGAGACCCAGTACTTC. This encodes CASNSQGASGETQYF.

This chain uses TRBV6-5 with TRBJ1-4; D is undetermined. Germline lookup yields CDR1 MNHEY and CDR2 SVGAGI. Trimming took 7 bases from V and 0 from J, leaving 12 bases between them. The length of the CDR3 is 15 residues. CDR3 loop: CASTSSTPTNEKLFF. For the CDR3, the DNA is TGTGCCAGCACCTCATCCACACCAACTAATGAAAAACTGTTTTTT.

This clone was observed a few times. The gene calls are TRBV25-1 and TRBJ2-3, with D tentatively TRBD1 (8 bases). Germline loops: CDR1 MGHDK, CDR2 SYGVNS. The ends were cut back, 3 bases at V and 5 bases at J, with 18 bases in the middle. The CDR3 runs to 16 residues. The CDR3 DNA sequence: TGTGCCAGCAGTGACCTGGACAGGGAGGGGGGAGATACGCAGTATTTT. Translation gives CASSDLDREGGDTQYF.

The rearrangement joins TRBV7-2 to TRBJ1-1; D gene uncertain. Trimming took off 10 bases at V and 0 bases at J, with 15 bases between the two ends. The CDR3 length is 14 residues. The germline CDR1 and CDR2 sequences are SGHTA and FQGNSA. CDR3 coding DNA: TGTGCCACCTCTCCACTACATATGAACACTGAAGCTTTCTTT. Its protein is CATSPLHMNTEAFF. Full variable domain (outside the CDR3, taken from reference TRBV7-2 and TRBJ1-1): GAGVSQSPSNKVTEKGKDVELRCDPISGHTALYWYRQSLGQGLEFLIYFQGNSAPDKSGLPSDRFSAERTGGSVSTLTIQRTQQEDSAVYLCATSPLHMNTEAFFGQGTRLTVV.

This clone came up a few times. The CDR3 loop is CASSWGQGNGYTF. CDR3 bases: TGTGCCAGCAGCTGGGGACAGGGGAATGGCTACACCTTC. This rearrangement joins TRBV7-9 to TRBJ1-2, with 10 bases lining up with TRBD1. Trimming at V came to 4 bases and at J to 6 bases, leaving 2 bases not matched to a gene. The CDR3 has 13 amino acids. The germline V gene has CDR1 SEHNR and CDR2 FQNEAQ (reference sequence).

This clone was detected a few times. V usage is TRBV19 and J usage is TRBJ2-1, with 12 bases aligning to TRBD1. V was pared by 4 bases and J by 7 bases, with 11 bases of the junction left unmatched. The length of the CDR3 is 17 residues. Germline V gives CDR1 LNHDA, CDR2 SQIVND (reference sequence). In DNA, the CDR3 is TGTGCCAGTAGTACGCGGGGGGACAGGGGGCATCTAAATGAGCAGTTCTTC. This codes for CASSTRGDRGHLNEQFF.